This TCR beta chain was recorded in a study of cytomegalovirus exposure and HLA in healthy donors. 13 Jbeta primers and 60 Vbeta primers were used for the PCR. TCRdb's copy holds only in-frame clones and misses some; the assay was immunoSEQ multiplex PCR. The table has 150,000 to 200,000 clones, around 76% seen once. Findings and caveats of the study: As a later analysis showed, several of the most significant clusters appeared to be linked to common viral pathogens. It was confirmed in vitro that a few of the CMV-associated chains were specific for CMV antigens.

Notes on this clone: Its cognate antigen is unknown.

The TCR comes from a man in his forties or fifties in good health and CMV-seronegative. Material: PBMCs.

The CDR3 sequence: CASSPGASNYGYTF. CDR3 DNA: TGTGCCAGCAGCCCAGGGGCCTCTAACTATGGCTACACCTTC. This chain joins TRBV7-2 and TRBJ1-2; D might be TRBD1 (6 bases). CDR1 and CDR2 from the germline V gene are SGHTA and FQGNSA. The length of the CDR3 is 14 residues. Trimming shortened V by 5 bases and J by 0 bases, and 10 bases separated the two germline ends.